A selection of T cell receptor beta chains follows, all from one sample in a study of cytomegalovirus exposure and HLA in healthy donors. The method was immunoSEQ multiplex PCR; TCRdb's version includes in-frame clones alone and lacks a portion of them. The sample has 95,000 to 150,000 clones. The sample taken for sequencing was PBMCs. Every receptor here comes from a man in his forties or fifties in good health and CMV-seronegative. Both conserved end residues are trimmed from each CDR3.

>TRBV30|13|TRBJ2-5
AWSLGSGRQETQY
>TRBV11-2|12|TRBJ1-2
ASSSSIRGYGYT
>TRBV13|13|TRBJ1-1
ASTLYPGEGTEAF
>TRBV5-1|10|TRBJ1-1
ASSAGTLKAF
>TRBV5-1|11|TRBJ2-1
ASSWSPDNEQF
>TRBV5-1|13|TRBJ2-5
ASSSMGLNQETQY
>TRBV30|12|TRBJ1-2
AWRDTGTNYGYT
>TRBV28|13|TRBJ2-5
ASSLPGQGVETQY
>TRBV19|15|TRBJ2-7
ASSGLGSETAVLEQY
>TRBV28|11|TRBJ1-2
ASSLVTGSGYT
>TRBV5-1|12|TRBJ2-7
ASSFSGYSYEQY
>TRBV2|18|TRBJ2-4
ASSESQGFPGSIAKNIQY
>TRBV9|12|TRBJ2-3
ASSVGSWPDTQY
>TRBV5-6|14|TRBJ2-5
ASSLYVERAEETQY
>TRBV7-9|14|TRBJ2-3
ASSALGHTSTDTQY
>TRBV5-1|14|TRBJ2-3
ASSPSSGRGADTQY
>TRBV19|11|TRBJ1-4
ASSTDSQGKLF
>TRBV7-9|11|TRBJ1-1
ASSLQGNTEAF
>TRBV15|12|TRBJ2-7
ATSSQTGGRATH
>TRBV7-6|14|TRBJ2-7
ASSLVVSGSSYEQY